This entry lists 28 T cell receptor beta chains sequenced from one sample in a study of T cells after yellow fever vaccination. Via MiXCR, TCRdb re-called the 5' RACE reads, giving one row per CDR3 protein. The repertoire holds about 140,000 distinct CDR3 sequences, roughly 6.7% seen once, with under 0.8% in the top ten. The sample here was CD4+ T cells sorted from PBMCs, taken 10 days after the yellow fever booster vaccination. The receptors were sampled from a man aged 30 to 45 who received the YFV17D yellow fever vaccine.

This clonotype was seen at least ten times. V usage is TRBV20-1 and J usage is TRBJ2-7; TRBD2 matches 7 bases. Germline V gene data show CDR1 as DFQATT and CDR2 as SNEGSKA (reference sequence). J lost 6 bases, V lost 0 bases, and 11 bases had no gene match. The CDR3 loop spans 15 amino acids. The CDR3, as DNA: TGCAGTGCTAGAGATATGAGCGGGACGCGGGGCGAGCAGTACTTC. Translation gives CSARDMSGTRGEQYF.

The table lists this clonotype with many counts. The chain couples TRBV7-9 to TRBJ1-3, with TRBD1 matching over 8 bases. The CDR3 totals 16 residues. With V trimmed by 5 bases and J by 6 bases, 12 bases remained unmatched. Per germline, CDR1 SEHNR and CDR2 FQNEAQ (reference sequence). The CDR3 here is CASSTRTGLKENTIYF. CDR3 bases: TGTGCCAGCAGCACCCGGACAGGGCTTAAAGAAAACACCATATATTTT.

This clonotype was detected many times. The rearrangement uses TRBV6-1 and TRBJ2-2, with no clear D. CDR3 length: 15 amino acids. Trimming removed 4 bases from V and 1 base from J, with 10 bases in between. Germline-derived CDR1 and CDR2 are MNHNS and SASEGT. For the CDR3, the DNA is TGTGCCAGCAGTGCTCCGGGCCTGAACACCGGGGAGCTGTTTTTT. Translated: CASSAPGLNTGELFF.

V is TRBV20-1 and J is TRBJ2-1; TRBD2 matches 10 bases. J gave up 8 bases and V 0 bases, and 13 bases lay outside the gene matches. CDR1 and CDR2 (germline): DFQATT, SNEGSKA (reference sequence). The CDR3 covers 17 residues. This chain's CDR3 is CSARDLLAGAGMDEQFF. In DNA, the CDR3 is TGCAGTGCTAGAGATTTGCTAGCGGGAGCCGGGATGGATGAGCAGTTCTTC.

As for this clonotype: A much larger clone sits a single nucleotide away, making a read error possible. The rearrangement links TRBV7-2 to TRBJ2-5, with D possibly TRBD2 on 6 matching bases. Germline CDR1 is SGHTA and CDR2 is FQGNSA. The V end was cut by 5 bases, the J end by 1 base, with 11 bases between. CDR3 size: 14 residues. DNA of the CDR3: TGTACCAGCAGCCCCGGGGGAAGCCAAGAGACCCAGTACTTC. Its protein is CTSSPGGSQETQYF.

This clonotype was counted ten times or more. V is TRBV7-2 and J is TRBJ2-5; tentative D call: TRBD2 (6 bases). V shed 2 bases and J shed 5 bases, with 12 bases lying between them. CDR1 and CDR2 from the germline V gene are SGHTA and FQGNSA. The CDR3 extends over 14 amino acids. CDR3 residues: CASSLNQGRETQYF. The DNA for the CDR3 is TGTGCCAGCAGCTTAAATCAAGGGAGGGAGACCCAGTACTTC. Full variable domain (remainder filled in from reference TRBV7-2 and TRBJ2-5): GAGVSQSPSNKVTEKGKDVELRCDPISGHTALYWYRQSLGQGLEFLIYFQGNSAPDKSGLPSDRFSAERTGGSVSTLTIQRTQQEDSAVYLCASSLNQGRETQYFGPGTRLLVL.

Ten or more counts support this clonotype. This rearrangement joins TRBV5-1 to TRBJ1-1; a possible D gene is TRBD1 (5 bases). Germline V gene sequence: CDR1 SGHRS, CDR2 YFSETQ. Trimming took 2 bases from V and 5 from J, leaving 10 bases between them. The CDR3 loop spans 13 amino acids. The CDR3 nucleotides read TGCGCCAGCAGCTTTTCTGGGGGAACTGAAGCTTTCTTT. This translates into CASSFSGGTEAFF.

This clonotype has at least ten counts. The chain links TRBV20-1 to TRBJ2-1; TRBD2 is a possible D gene (6 bases). The CDR3 extends over 15 amino acids. V lost 0 bases and J 8 bases, leaving 17 bases between the germline ends. The V gene's germline CDR1 is DFQATT and CDR2 SNEGSKA (reference sequence). The CDR3 nucleotides read TGCAGTGCTAGAGATCCGGCGGGGACCGGGGATGAGCAGTTCTTC. Protein product: CSARDPAGTGDEQFF.

This clonotype was seen repeatedly, ten times or more. The chain couples TRBV7-2 to TRBJ2-1; D not resolved. V shed 6 bases and J shed 1 base, with 10 bases lying between them. The CDR3 contains 14 residues. In germline, CDR1 is SGHTA, CDR2 FQGNSA. The CDR3, as DNA: TGTGCCAGCAGTCGACCCGAGTCCTACAATGAGCAGTTCTTC. Translated, it gives CASSRPESYNEQFF.

This clonotype was observed many times. Mismatch with germline at one junction end may stem from a read error. This chain uses TRBV7-7 with TRBJ2-1, with TRBD2 matching 7 bases. This CDR3 has 15 residues. Germline V gene sequence: CDR1 SSHAT, CDR2 FNYEAQ (reference sequence). The CDR3 bases are TGTGCTAGCAGCTTAGAACTAGGGAGGGGCAATGAGCAGTTCTTC. It translates to CASSLELGRGNEQFF. The full variable domain, rest sourced from reference TRBV7-7 and TRBJ2-1, is GAGVSQSPRYKVTKRGQDVTLRCDPISSHATLYWYQQALGQGPEFLTYFNYEAQPDKSGLPSDRFSAERPEGSISTLTIQRTEQRDSAMYRCASSLELGRGNEQFFGPGTRLTVL.

This clonotype was seen many times. The chain links TRBV6-2 or TRBV6-3 to TRBJ1-5; 9 nucleotides agree with TRBD1. V gave up 6 bases and J gave up 5 bases; unmatched junction bases: 8. Germline V gene data show CDR1 as MNHEY and CDR2 as SVGEGT. The CDR3 consists of 15 residues. The CDR3 here is CASRSRDRAYQPQHF. CDR3 bases: TGTGCCAGCAGATCCCGGGACAGGGCGTATCAGCCCCAGCATTTT.

This clonotype occurred many times. The V gene is TRBV12-3 or TRBV12-4, the J gene TRBJ2-3; 9 bases are shared with TRBD2. J lost 2 bases, V lost 5 bases, and 5 bases had no gene match. The length of the CDR3 is 15 residues. For the CDR3, the DNA is TGTGCCAGCAGTGCGACTAGCGGATACACAGATACGCAGTATTTT. This encodes CASSATSGYTDTQYF.

This clonotype was counted ten times or more. The V gene is TRBV12-3 or TRBV12-4, the J gene TRBJ2-3; D uncertain. Trimming pared 6 bases from V and 6 bases from J, leaving 13 bases between. There are 13 residues in the CDR3. The CDR3 reads CASSRGISDTQYF. Written as DNA, the CDR3 is TGTGCCAGCAGCCGCGGAATATCGGATACGCAGTATTTT.

The sample holds many counts of this clonotype. This chain joins TRBV9 and TRBJ2-7; 7 bases fit TRBD2. After removal of 1 base from V and 2 bases from J, the junction contained 6 bases not matched to a gene. CDR1 and CDR2 from the germline V gene are SGDLS and YYNGEE. CDR3 length: 15 residues. The CDR3 DNA is TGTGCCAGCAGCGTATTGGGGGAGGGCCCCTACGAGCAGTACTTC. Translation gives CASSVLGEGPYEQYF.

This clonotype was detected ten times or more. The chain employs TRBV2 and TRBJ1-5, with 9 positions matching TRBD1. Germline CDR1 reads SNHLY; CDR2 reads FYNNEI. V shed 4 bases, J shed 7 bases, and the junction held 11 bases outside the gene matches. This CDR3 is 16 amino acids long. The CDR3 is CASSGPDRGLEQPQHF. CDR3 bases: TGTGCCAGCAGTGGCCCGGACAGGGGACTCGAGCAGCCCCAGCATTTT.

The sample holds many counts of this clonotype. The CDR3 bases are TGCGCCAGCAAACGGGAACAAGAGACCCAGTACTTC. Its protein is CASKREQETQYF. This chain connects TRBV5-1 to TRBJ2-5; perhaps TRBD2 as D (5 bases). CDR3 length equals 12 residues. CDR1 SGHRS and CDR2 YFSETQ come from the germline V gene. The V gene lost 6 bases and the J gene lost 2 bases, with 8 bases spanning the gap.

At least ten counts were recorded for this clonotype. The V gene is TRBV7-2, the J gene TRBJ2-7; 7 positions agree with TRBD1. V lost 8 bases and J lost 7; bases outside the gene matches: 11. Germline CDR1 and CDR2: SGHTA and FQGNSA. The length of the CDR3 is 13 residues. Here the CDR3 reads CASQDRSVNEQYF. Written as DNA, the CDR3 is TGTGCCAGCCAGGACAGGTCGGTAAATGAGCAGTACTTC.

In its sample, this clonotype was seen a few times. The chain carries TRBV6-1 and TRBJ1-5, with 7 bases that match TRBD1. The junction had 6 bases not matched to a gene; V was cut back by 10 bases and J by 3 bases. This CDR3 is built from 13 residues. CDR1 is MNHNS, CDR2 SASEGT, per germline. CDR3 loop: CAIGTAYNQPQHF. The CDR3 DNA reads as TGTGCCATCGGGACAGCTTACAATCAGCCCCAGCATTTT.

This clonotype was counted at least ten times. The chain recombines TRBV5-6 with TRBJ2-7; TRBD1 agrees at 7 bases. The CDR3 spans 15 residues. CDR1 is SGHDT, CDR2 YYEEEE, per germline. The J segment lost 1 base and the V segment lost 2 bases, leaving 6 bases of the junction unmatched. The CDR3 DNA reads as TGTGCCAGCAGCTTACCGGGACAGTCTTCCTACGAGCAGTACTTC. Translating it yields CASSLPGQSSYEQYF.

This clonotype was observed many times. The gene calls are TRBV12-3 or TRBV12-4 and TRBJ2-7; D not certain. The CDR3 spans 14 residues. V dropped 4 bases and J dropped 3 bases, with 13 bases sitting between them. CDR3 protein: CASSSTPEDYEQYF. CDR3 nucleotides: TGTGCCAGCAGTTCGACGCCCGAAGACTACGAGCAGTACTTC.

This chain links TRBV12-3 or TRBV12-4 with TRBJ2-5; 9 nucleotides line up with TRBD2. The length of the CDR3 is 14 residues. The V segment lost 8 bases and the J segment 3 bases; nucleotides outside the gene matches: 7. CDR3 in amino acids: CASSGGLAKETQYF. The CDR3 DNA reads as TGTGCCAGCTCGGGGGGACTAGCCAAAGAGACCCAGTACTTC.

The rearrangement uses TRBV7-9 and TRBJ2-2; D assignment may be TRBD1 or TRBD2 (6 bases each). V lost 2 bases to trimming and J lost 2 bases, with 15 bases between them. Per the germline V gene, CDR1 is SEHNR and CDR2 is FQNEAQ (reference sequence). The CDR3 is 17 residues long. Here the CDR3 reads CASSLSLGGENTGELFF. The CDR3 DNA sequence: TGTGCCAGCAGCTTAAGCTTGGGGGGCGAAAACACCGGGGAGCTGTTTTTT.

In its sample, this clonotype was seen many times. V is TRBV7-8 and J is TRBJ2-7; 7 bases map to TRBD1. Germline values: CDR1 SGHVS, CDR2 FQNEAQ. Losses at the gene ends were 4 bases for V and 3 bases for J; bases not matched to a gene: 9. The CDR3 is 15 residues long. Here the CDR3 reads CASSSRGGRDYEQYF. CDR3 DNA: TGTGCCAGCAGCTCCCGAGGGGGCAGGGACTACGAGCAGTACTTC.

At least ten counts were recorded for this clonotype. V usage is TRBV10-3 and J usage is TRBJ2-1, with D hard to call. V lost 0 bases and J 9 bases, leaving 6 bases between the germline ends. The CDR3 length is 12 residues. Germline V CDR1 and CDR2: ENHRY, SYGVKD. The chain's CDR3 is CAISESFGEQFF. For the CDR3, the DNA is TGTGCCATCAGTGAGTCCTTCGGTGAGCAGTTCTTC.

In this sample, this clonotype turned up many times. V is TRBV6-2 or TRBV6-3 and J is TRBJ1-2, with unresolved D. Germline CDR1 MNHEY, CDR2 SVGEGT. The CDR3 runs 13 residues. Trimming stripped 5 bases from V and 5 bases from J, with 12 bases between. CDR3 sequence reads: CASSPDGQYGYTF. The CDR3 region has the DNA TGTGCCAGCAGTCCGGACGGGCAATATGGCTACACCTTC.

The rearrangement joins TRBV20-1 to TRBJ1-4; D remains unclear. Germline CDR1 is DFQATT and CDR2 is SNEGSKA (reference sequence). Trimming took 2 bases from V and 10 from J, leaving 14 bases between them. The CDR3 spans 13 residues. CDR3 in DNA: TGCAGTGCTAGATGGCAGGTTGAAGGAAAACTGTTTTTT. It translates to CSARWQVEGKLFF.

This clonotype was recorded many times. The genes are TRBV7-6 and TRBJ2-5; no reliable D call. V was clipped by 2 bases and J by 4 bases, with 8 bases between them. The CDR3 length is 13 residues. Germline CDR1 is SGHVS and CDR2 is FNYEAQ. The CDR3 region has the DNA TGTGCCAGCAGCTTACTTGTAACAGAGACCCAGTACTTC. Its protein is CASSLLVTETQYF. Together with reference TRBV7-6 and TRBJ2-5, the CDR3 gives the full variable domain: GAGVSQSPRYKVTKRGQDVALRCDPISGHVSLYWYRQALGQGPEFLTYFNYEAQQDKSGLPNDRFSAERPEGSISTLTIQRTEQRDSAMYRCASSLLVTETQYFGPGTRLLVL.

This clonotype was counted at least ten times. The chain is built from TRBV5-1 and TRBJ2-2; 9 bases line up with TRBD2. Germline lookup yields CDR1 SGHRS and CDR2 YFSETQ. With V trimmed by 1 base and J by 5 bases, 6 bases remained unmatched. The CDR3 runs 16 residues. CDR3 region: CASSLLAGAGTGELFF. The DNA of the CDR3 is TGCGCCAGCAGCTTGTTAGCGGGAGCGGGGACCGGGGAGCTGTTTTTT.